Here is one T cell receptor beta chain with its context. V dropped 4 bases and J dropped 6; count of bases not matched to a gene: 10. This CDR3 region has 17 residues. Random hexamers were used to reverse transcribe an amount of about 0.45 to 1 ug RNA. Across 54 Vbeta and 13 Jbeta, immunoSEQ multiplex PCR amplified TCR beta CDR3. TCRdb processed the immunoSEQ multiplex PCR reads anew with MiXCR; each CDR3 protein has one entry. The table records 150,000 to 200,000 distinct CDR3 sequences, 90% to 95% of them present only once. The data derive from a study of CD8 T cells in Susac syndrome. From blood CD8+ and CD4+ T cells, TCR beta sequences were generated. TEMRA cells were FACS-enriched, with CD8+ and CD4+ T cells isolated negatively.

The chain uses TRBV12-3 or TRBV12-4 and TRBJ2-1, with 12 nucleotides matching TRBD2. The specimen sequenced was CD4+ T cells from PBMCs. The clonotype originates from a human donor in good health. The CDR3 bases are TGTGCCAGCAGTTCTGGGGGCACTAGCGGGGGGCGCAATGAGCAGTTCTTC. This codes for CASSSGGTSGGRNEQFF.